This is a list of T cell receptor delta chains from one sample in a study of gamma-delta T cells after stem cell transplantation. TCRdb called clones from the RT-PCR reads again using CATT. The profile shows under 2,000 delta-chain clones, around 7.7% of them singletons. The specimen sequenced was gamma-delta T cells. The source is a human donor. It is not recorded whose cells these are; they may come from a transplant donor. The CDR3 runs from the conserved cysteine through the conserved F or W. A D gene is named only where the DNA matches it firmly. Expanded clones are given a class, and other clones once, few, many or no size at all.

CDR3nt | CDR3aa | j_gene | d_gene | v_gene | abundance
TGCGCCTGTGACCCGCTTGGGACAGACACGTTTGGGGGATACGTCTCCACCGATAAACTCATCTTT | CACDPLGTDTFGGYVSTDKLIF | TRDJ1 | TRDD3 | TRDV2 | few
TGTGCCTGTGACACCGTATCGGGACTGGGGGATACGTTCCCCCTGGGCACCGATAAACTCATCTTT | CACDTVSGLGDTFPLGTDKLIF | TRDJ1 | TRDD3 | TRDV2 | medium-sized
TGTGCCTGTGACATACTGGGGGATACGGGGACCGATAAACTCATCTTT | CACDILGDTGTDKLIF | TRDJ1 | TRDD3 | TRDV2 | medium-sized
TGTGCCTGTGACTCCCTTCTGGGGGCTCAGTACACCGATAAACTCATCTTT | CACDSLLGAQYTDKLIF | TRDJ1 | TRDD3 | TRDV2 | .
TGTGCCTGCGATAGGCTACTGGGGCACCAGAACACCGATAAACTCATCTTT | CACDRLLGHQNTDKLIF | TRDJ1 | TRDD3 | TRDV2 | large
TGTGCCTGTGACATACTGGGGGCTACGGTGACCGATAAACTCATCTTT | CACDILGATVTDKLIF | TRDJ1 | TRDD3 | TRDV2 | few
TGTGCCTGTGACTTACTGGGGGCCCACACCGATAAACTCATCTTT | CACDLLGAHTDKLIF | TRDJ1 | TRDD3 | TRDV2 | few
TGTGCCTGTGATCCTGTGCCACTGGGGGATACCTCTTGGAAGACCGATAAACTCATCTTT | CACDPVPLGDTSWKTDKLIF | TRDJ1 | TRDD3 | TRDV2 | large
TGTGCCTGTGACCTAGTGACTGGGGGGCAACACACCGATAAACTCATCTTT | CACDLVTGGQHTDKLIF | TRDJ1 | TRDD3 | TRDV2 | few
TGTGCCTGTGACACCCTGGGGGATACTGACGCCGATAAACTCATCTTT | CACDTLGDTDADKLIF | TRDJ1 | TRDD3 | TRDV2 | medium-sized
TGTGCCTGTGACCGACTGGGGGCGCACACCGATAAACTCATCTTT | CACDRLGAHTDKLIF | TRDJ1 | TRDD3 | TRDV2 | few